Described below is a single TCR beta chain sequence and its context. This sample was taken from a study of blood T cell repertoires in COVID-19. Study information: Nucleic acid was either cDNA or gDNA, and it came from T cells, B-cell-depleted T cells, or PBMCs.

In the original analysis: Reference gene primer amplification in the assay estimated nucleated cell counts. Profiling relied on immunoSEQ multiplex PCR, and the TCRdb table lists in-frame clones only, not all of them. The V and J calls and clone size are taken from that table; D and trimming were inferred from the DNA. This table has over 70,000 clones, 88% appearing once. Per germline, CDR1 KGHSH and CDR2 LQKENI. The V segment lost 3 bases and the J segment 7 bases; nucleotides outside the gene matches: 7. There are 15 residues in the CDR3. Sequenced sample: peripheral blood. This sequence originates from an elderly woman with acute or convalescent COVID-19. This chain joins TRBV18 and TRBJ2-2; 8 nucleotides line up with TRBD1. The DNA for the CDR3 is TGTGCCAGCTCACCGGACAGGGTCTTGGGCGGGGAGCTGTTTTTT. Its protein is CASSPDRVLGGELFF.